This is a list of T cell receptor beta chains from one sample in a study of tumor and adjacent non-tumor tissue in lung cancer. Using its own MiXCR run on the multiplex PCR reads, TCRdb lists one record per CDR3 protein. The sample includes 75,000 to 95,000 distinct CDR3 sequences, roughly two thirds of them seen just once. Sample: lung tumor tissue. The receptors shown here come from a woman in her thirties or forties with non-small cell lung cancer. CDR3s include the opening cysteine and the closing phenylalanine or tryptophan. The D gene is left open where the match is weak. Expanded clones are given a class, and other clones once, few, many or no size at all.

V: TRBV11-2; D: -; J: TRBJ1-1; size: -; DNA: TGTGCCTGCTGCGCCAACCCAGCAATGAACACTGAAGCTCTCTTT; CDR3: CACCANPAMNTEALF
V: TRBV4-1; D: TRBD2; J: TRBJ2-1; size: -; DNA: TGCCCCAGCAGCCAAGAGTTTGAGGGTGCGCTAGCGGGGGGGCCGACGGGTCAGCAGTTCTTC; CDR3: CPSSQEFEGALAGGPTGQQFF
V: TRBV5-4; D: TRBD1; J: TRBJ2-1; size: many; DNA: TGTGCCAGCAGCCGACAGGGGAGCTCCTACAATGAGCAGTTCTTC; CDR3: CASSRQGSSYNEQFF
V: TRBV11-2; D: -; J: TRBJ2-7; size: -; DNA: TGTACCAGGAGCTTAGAACCCCAGAGGTCCTACGAGCAGTACTTC; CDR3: CTRSLEPQRSYEQYF
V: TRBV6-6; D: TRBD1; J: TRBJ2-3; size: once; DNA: TGTGCCAGCAGTTACCTCCGGGACAGCGATACTCAGTATTTT; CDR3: CASSYLRDSDTQYF
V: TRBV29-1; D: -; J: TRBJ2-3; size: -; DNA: TGCGGCCCATCTCTCCGGGAGAGGGGCACAGATAAGCAGTATTTT; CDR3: CGPSLRERGTDKQYF
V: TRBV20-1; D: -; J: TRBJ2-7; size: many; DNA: TGCAGTGCTGCCCGCGGTCGCGAGCAGTACTTC; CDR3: CSAARGREQYF
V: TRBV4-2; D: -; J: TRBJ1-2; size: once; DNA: TGTGCCAGCAGCCCTCCACTGCAAGGCTATGGCTACACGTTC; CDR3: CASSPPLQGYGYTF
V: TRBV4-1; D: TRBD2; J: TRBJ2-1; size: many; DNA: TGCGCCAGCAGCTCGATTTACAAGCTAGCGGGGGGGGACAATGAGCAGTTCTTC; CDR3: CASSSIYKLAGGDNEQFF
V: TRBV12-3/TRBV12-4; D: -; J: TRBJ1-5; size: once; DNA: TGTGCCAGCAGTCTCCTAGACCTCAATCAGCCCCAGCAGTTT; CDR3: CASSLLDLNQPQQF
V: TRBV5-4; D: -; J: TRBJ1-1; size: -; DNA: TGCGCCAGCAGCGGACGTATAGAGGGCGACACTGAAGCTTTCTTT; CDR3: CASSGRIEGDTEAFF
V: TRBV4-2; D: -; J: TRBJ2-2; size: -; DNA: TGTGTCAGCAGCCAATTTGGGGGGGCGGATTGGACCGGGGAGCTGTTTTTT; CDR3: CVSSQFGGADWTGELFF
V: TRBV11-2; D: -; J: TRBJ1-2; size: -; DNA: TGTGCCAACAGTTTCGGACAGACCGGCTACACCTTC; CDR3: CANSFGQTGYTF
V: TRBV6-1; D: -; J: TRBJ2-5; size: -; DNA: TGTGCCGAGAGTGAAGGGTCCTACCAAGAGACCCAGTACTTC; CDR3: CAESEGSYQETQYF
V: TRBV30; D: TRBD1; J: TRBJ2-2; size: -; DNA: TGTACCTGGAGTGGTGAACCGACAGGGGTGATCGGGGAGCTGTTTTTT; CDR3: CTWSGEPTGVIGELFF
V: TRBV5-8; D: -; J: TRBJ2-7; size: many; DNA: TGTGCCAGCGAGCGCCATGAGCAGTACTTC; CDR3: CASERHEQYF
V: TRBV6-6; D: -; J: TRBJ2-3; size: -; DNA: TGTGCCAGCAGTTACCGGGTGAGCACAAATACGCAGTATTTT; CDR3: CASSYRVSTNTQYF
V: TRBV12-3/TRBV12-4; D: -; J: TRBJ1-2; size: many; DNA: TGTGCCAGCAGTCCCAATCATGTGGGTACACCCTCCTATGGCTACACCTTC; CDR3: CASSPNHVGTPSYGYTF
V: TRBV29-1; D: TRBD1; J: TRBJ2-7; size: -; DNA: TGTGGGGTTGACAGGACAGGGTCTCCGAGCTACGAGCAGTACTTC; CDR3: CGVDRTGSPSYEQYF
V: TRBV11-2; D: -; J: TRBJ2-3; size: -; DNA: TGTACCAATAGCCGCACGGGCACGGACAGTACGCAGTATTTT; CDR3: CTNSRTGTDSTQYF
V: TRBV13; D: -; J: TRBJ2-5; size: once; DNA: TGTGCCAGCAGACAACAGGTCATGGAGACCCAGTACTTC; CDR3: CASRQQVMETQYF
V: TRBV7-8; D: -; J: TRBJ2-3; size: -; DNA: TGTGCCAACAGACCAACGCAATTCTCCAATTTGGGCACAGATACGCAGTATTTT; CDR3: CANRPTQFSNLGTDTQYF
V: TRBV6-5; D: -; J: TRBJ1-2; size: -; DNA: TGTGCCAGCAGTTATAGAGGGAGACGAGGCTACACCTTC; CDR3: CASSYRGRRGYTF
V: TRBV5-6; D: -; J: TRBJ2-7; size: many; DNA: TGTGCCAGCAGCTTGGTGGAGGTCTACGAGCAGTACTTC; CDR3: CASSLVEVYEQYF
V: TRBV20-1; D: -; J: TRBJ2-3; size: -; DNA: TGCAGTGGGGGTGACGGGACTCCCCAGTATTTT; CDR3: CSGGDGTPQYF
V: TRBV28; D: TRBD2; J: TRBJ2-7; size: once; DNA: TGTACTAGTGGGGACTACTACGAGCAGTACTTC; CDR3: CTSGDYYEQYF
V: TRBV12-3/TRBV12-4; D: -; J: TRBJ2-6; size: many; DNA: TGTGCCAACAGTGTCCCCTTGGGGGCGGGGGCCAACGTCCTGACTTTC; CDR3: CANSVPLGAGANVLTF
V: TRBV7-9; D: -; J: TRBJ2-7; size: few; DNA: TGTGCCAGCAGCTTATATCCCGGCGAGCAGTACTTC; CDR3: CASSLYPGEQYF
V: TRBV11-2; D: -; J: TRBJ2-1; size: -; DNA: TGTGCCAGTAGCCAGACAGACAGAAGCTCCTACAATGAGCGGTTCTTC; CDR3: CASSQTDRSSYNERFF
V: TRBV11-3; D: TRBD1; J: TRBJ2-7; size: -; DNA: TGTGCCAGCACTCCCGGACAGGGTTCCTACGAGCAGTGCTTC; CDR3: CASTPGQGSYEQCF
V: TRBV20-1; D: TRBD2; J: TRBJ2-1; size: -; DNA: TGCAGTGCTAGAGTGGAGACTAGCGGGCTATTCAGTGAACAGTTCTTC; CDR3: CSARVETSGLFSEQFF
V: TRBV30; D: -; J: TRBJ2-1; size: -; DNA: TGTGCCTGGAGCGCAACAGGCAGCTCCTACAATGAGCAGTTCTTC; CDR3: CAWSATGSSYNEQFF
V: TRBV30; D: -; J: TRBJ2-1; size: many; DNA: TGTGCCTGGAGTGTAAAAATCGTGAGGAGGAATGAGCAGTTCTTC; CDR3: CAWSVKIVRRNEQFF
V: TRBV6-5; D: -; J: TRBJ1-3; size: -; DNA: TGTGCCAACAAGAGAAGGGTATTTGGAAACACCATATATTTT; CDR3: CANKRRVFGNTIYF
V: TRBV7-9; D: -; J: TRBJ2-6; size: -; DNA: TGTGCCAGCAGCACCCGCAGGGCTTCAGGTGGGACCAACGTCCTGACTTTC; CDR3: CASSTRRASGGTNVLTF
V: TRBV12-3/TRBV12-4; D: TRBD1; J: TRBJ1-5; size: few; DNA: TGTGCCAGCAGTTCTAAAGGGGGCAGTAATCAGCCCCAGCATTTT; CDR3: CASSSKGGSNQPQHF
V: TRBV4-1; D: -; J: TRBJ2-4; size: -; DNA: TGCGCCGGCAGCCAAGTCGGGACGCAGGATGCGGCCAAAAACATTCAGTACTTC; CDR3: CAGSQVGTQDAAKNIQYF
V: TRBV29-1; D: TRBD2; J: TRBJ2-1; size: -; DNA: TGCAGCGTTGAAGATCCCGGGAGGGCATCCTACAAGGAACAGTTCTTC; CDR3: CSVEDPGRASYKEQFF
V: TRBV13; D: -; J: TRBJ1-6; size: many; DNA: TGTGCCAGCAGCTTAGTCCAGGGGTGGGGAGGAGAGGATTCACCCCTCCACTTT; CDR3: CASSLVQGWGGEDSPLHF
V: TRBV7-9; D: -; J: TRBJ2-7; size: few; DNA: TGTGCCAGCAGCTGGGATCAATACGAGCAGTACTTC; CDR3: CASSWDQYEQYF
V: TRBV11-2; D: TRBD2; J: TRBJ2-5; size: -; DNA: TGTGCCAGCAGCCAAACTACTGGCGGGGGGAAAGAGACCCAGTACTTC; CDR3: CASSQTTGGGKETQYF
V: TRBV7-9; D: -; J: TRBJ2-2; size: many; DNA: TGTGCCAGCAGCTTAGCGCAGGCCAGTAACACCGGGGAGCTGTTTTTT; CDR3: CASSLAQASNTGELFF
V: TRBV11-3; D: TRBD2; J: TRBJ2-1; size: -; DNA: TGTGTCAACAGTTTAGCGGGACATACACAGTTCTTC; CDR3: CVNSLAGHTQFF
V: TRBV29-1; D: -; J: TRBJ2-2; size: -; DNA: TGCAGTGCCGGACCTATCGCGGAAGTTTCGAGCGGGGAGCTGTTTTTT; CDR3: CSAGPIAEVSSGELFF
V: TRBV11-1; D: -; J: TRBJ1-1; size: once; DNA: TGTGCCAACAGCCTCGCAGGAAAGGGAATCACTGAAGCTTTCTTT; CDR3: CANSLAGKGITEAFF
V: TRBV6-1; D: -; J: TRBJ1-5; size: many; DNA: TGTGCCAGCAGTGATTCCGCTTCGAGTCAGCCCCAGCATTTT; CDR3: CASSDSASSQPQHF
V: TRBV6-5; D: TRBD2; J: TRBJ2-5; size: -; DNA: TGTGCCAGCAGCCCCGGACTAGCGGGGGTTACTGAAGAGACCCAATACTTC; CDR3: CASSPGLAGVTEETQYF
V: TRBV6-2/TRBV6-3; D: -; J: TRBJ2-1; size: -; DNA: TGTGCCACCACCGGCACTGGGAGCTCCTACAATGTGCAGTTCTTC; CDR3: CATTGTGSSYNVQFF
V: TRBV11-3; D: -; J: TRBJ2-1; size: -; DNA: TGTGCCAGCTGCTTAAGGCCTGGCGGGGAGGCTGGGCAGTTCTTC; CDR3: CASCLRPGGEAGQFF
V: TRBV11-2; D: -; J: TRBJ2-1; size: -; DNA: TGTGCCAGCAGTAAGACACCAGCTGCACTGTACAATGTGCAGTTCTTC; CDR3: CASSKTPAALYNVQFF
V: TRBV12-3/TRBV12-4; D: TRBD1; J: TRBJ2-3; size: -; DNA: TGTGCCAGCAGTTCGGGACAGGGTCACAATAGCAATCAGCCCCAGTATTTT; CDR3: CASSSGQGHNSNQPQYF
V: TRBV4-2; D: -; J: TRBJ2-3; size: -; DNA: TGTGCCAGCAGCTCCCTAAGCAGGGGTACAGATACGCAGTGTTTT; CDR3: CASSSLSRGTDTQCF
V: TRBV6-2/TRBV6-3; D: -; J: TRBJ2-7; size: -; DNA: TGTGCCAGCAGTTACCCCAGGGGTGCTGGTTACGAGCAGTACTTC; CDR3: CASSYPRGAGYEQYF